What follows describes a single T cell receptor beta chain. This clone was detected only a few times. What this receptor recognizes is not known. Per-base qualities were not stored, and no clone one base away is much larger. The trim is 5 bases for V and 6 bases for J, with a gap of 11 bases between the germline ends. The CDR3 measures 13 amino acids from cysteine to phenylalanine. Only the CDR3 region is kept as DNA, spanning 39 bases read in frame from base 1. Sequences SNHLY (CDR1) and FYNNEI (CDR2) are obtained from the germline V gene. Library method: the immunoSEQ multiplex PCR assay. The source is immuneACCESS, and TCRdb retained only in-frame sequences with V and J called. Part of the clones is not carried over; for the studies checked, unresolved V genes explain less than half of this, and the remainder is unexplained. The sample yields over 50,000 clones; approximately 85% were counted once. Jointly, the top ten make up less than 4% of the sample.

The data derive from a study of control samples from healthy donors and cancer patients (dated by TCRdb to the early 2020s). This receptor was taken from a man in his forties or fifties in good health. The sequence is built from TRBV2 and TRBJ1-5, and the D gene may be TRBD1, 5 bases matching. Sequencing was done on a sample of blood. The sequenced DNA is TGTGCCAGCAGTTCCAGGGTGGGTCAGCCCCAGCATTTT. The translation is CASSSRVGQPQHF. This CDR3, with the reference TRBV2 and TRBJ1-5 proteins standing in past its ends, gives the full variable domain EPEVTQTPSHQVTQMGQEVILRCVPISNHLYFYWYRQILGQKVEFLVSFYNNEISEKSEIFDDQFSVERPDGSNFTLKIRSTKLEDSAMYFCASSSRVGQPQHFGDGTRLSIL.